These 4 T cell receptor beta chains were sequenced from one sample in a study of blood T cell repertoires in COVID-19. The repertoire was sequenced with immunoSEQ multiplex PCR; TCRdb's copy has only in-frame clones and lacks some. The table has approximately 150,000 clones, over 80% seen once; the top ten hold around 9.5%. What was sequenced was peripheral blood. These receptors were collected from a man in his thirties or forties with COVID-19, enrolled during active disease.

The chain couples TRBV28 to TRBJ1-1, with a tentative D call TRBD1 (5 bases). Trimming took off 1 base at V and 5 bases at J, with 8 bases between the two ends. This CDR3 is 13 amino acids long. The germline CDR1 and CDR2 sequences are MDHEN and SYDVKM. CDR3 nucleotides: TGTGCCAGCAGTTTATCTGGGGGGACTGAAGCTTTCTTT. The encoded protein is CASSLSGGTEAFF.

The V and J genes are TRBV13 and TRBJ1-1; D unclear. Trimming stripped 1 base from V and 5 bases from J, with 14 bases between. The CDR3 has 15 amino acids. Germline loops: CDR1 PRHDT, CDR2 FYEKMQ (reference sequence). The CDR3 region is CASSLDGGPGTEAFF. The CDR3 region has the DNA TGTGCCAGCAGCTTAGATGGAGGGCCGGGGACTGAAGCTTTCTTT.

The V gene is TRBV28, the J gene TRBJ2-1, with TRBD1 identical over 10 bases. Trimming at V came to 5 bases and at J to 6 bases, leaving 4 bases not matched to a gene. Germline lookup yields CDR1 MDHEN and CDR2 SYDVKM. The CDR3 is made up of 14 amino acids. CDR3 DNA: TGTGCCAGCAGTCGCCGGGACAGGGGCAATGAGCAGTTCTTC. Translating it yields CASSRRDRGNEQFF.

This clone was counted a few times. J is TRBJ2-2 and V is TRBV19, with 7 bases fitting TRBD2. In germline, CDR1 is LNHDA, CDR2 SQIVND (reference sequence). The length of the CDR3 is 15 residues. Trimming cost V 5 bases and J 1 base; bases outside gene matches: 4. CDR3 region: CASSALAENTGELFF. CDR3 sequence (DNA): TGTGCCAGTAGTGCTCTAGCGGAGAACACCGGGGAGCTGTTTTTT.